One T cell receptor beta chain is described in this entry. The CDR3 loop spans 16 amino acids. V was clipped by 5 bases and J by 1 base; unmatched bases: 11. Germline CDR1 is SGHNT and CDR2 is YENEEA. The entry originates in a study of cytomegalovirus exposure and HLA in healthy donors. Primers for the PCR totalled 60 Vbeta and 13 Jbeta. Repertoires were generated with immunoSEQ multiplex PCR, while TCRdb's copy carries only in-frame clones and drops some. The profile shows some 120,000 clones, roughly 78% of them singletons. The chain couples TRBV11-3 to TRBJ2-7; TRBD2 matches 7 bases. Sequenced sample: PBMCs. The clonotype comes from a man aged 25-40 years in good health and CMV-seronegative. CDR3 loop: CASSPVLSGRSYEQYF. The CDR3 DNA reads as TGTGCCAGCAGCCCCGTACTTAGCGGGCGTTCCTACGAGCAGTACTTC. The full variable domain, with the rest looked up from reference TRBV11-3 and TRBJ2-7, is EAGVVQSPRYKIIEKKQPVAFWCNPISGHNTLYWYLQNLGQGPELLIRYENEEAVDDSQLPKDRFSAERLKGVDSTLKIQPAELGDSAVYLCASSPVLSGRSYEQYFGPGTRLTVT.